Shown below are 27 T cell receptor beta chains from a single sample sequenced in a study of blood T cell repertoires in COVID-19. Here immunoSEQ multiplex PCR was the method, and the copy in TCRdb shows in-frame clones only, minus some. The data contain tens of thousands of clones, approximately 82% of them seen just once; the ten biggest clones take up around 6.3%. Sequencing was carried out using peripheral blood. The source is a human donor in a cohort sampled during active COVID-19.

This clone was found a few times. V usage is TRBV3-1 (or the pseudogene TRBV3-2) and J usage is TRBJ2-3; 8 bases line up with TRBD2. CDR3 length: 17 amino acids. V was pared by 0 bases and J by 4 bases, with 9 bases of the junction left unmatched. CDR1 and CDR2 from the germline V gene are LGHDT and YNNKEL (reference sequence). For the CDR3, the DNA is TGTGCCAGCAGCCAAGATCGAACTAGCGGACCCCCAGATACGCAGTATTTT. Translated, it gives CASSQDRTSGPPDTQYF.

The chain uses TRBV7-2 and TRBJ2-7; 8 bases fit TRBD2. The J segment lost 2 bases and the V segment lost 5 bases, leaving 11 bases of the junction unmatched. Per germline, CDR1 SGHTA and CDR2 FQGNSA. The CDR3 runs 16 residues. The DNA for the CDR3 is TGTGCCAGCAGCAGAGCGGGAGTATTAGCGGCCTACGAGCAGTACTTC. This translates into CASSRAGVLAAYEQYF.

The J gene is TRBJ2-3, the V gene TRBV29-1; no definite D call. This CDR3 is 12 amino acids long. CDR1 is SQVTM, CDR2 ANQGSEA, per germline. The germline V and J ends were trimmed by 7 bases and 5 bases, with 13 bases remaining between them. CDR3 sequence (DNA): TGCAGCGCTGAGTCAGGTGGAGATACGCAGTATTTT. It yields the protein CSAESGGDTQYF.

The CDR3, as DNA: TGTGCCAGTAGGCCGGGGTTATATGGCTACACCTTC. It yields the protein CASRPGLYGYTF. This sequence joins TRBV19 and TRBJ1-2; no reliable D call. This CDR3 spans 12 amino acids. Trimming stripped 6 bases from V and 5 bases from J, with 10 bases between. The germline V gene has CDR1 LNHDA and CDR2 SQIVND (reference sequence).

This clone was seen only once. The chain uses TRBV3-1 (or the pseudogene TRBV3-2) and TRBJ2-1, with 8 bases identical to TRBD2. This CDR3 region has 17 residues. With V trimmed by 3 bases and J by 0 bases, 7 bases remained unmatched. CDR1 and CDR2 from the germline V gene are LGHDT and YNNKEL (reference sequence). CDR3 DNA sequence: TGTGCCAGCAGCCAGACCGGGAGGGGGAGCTCCTACAATGAGCAGTTCTTC. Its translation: CASSQTGRGSSYNEQFF.

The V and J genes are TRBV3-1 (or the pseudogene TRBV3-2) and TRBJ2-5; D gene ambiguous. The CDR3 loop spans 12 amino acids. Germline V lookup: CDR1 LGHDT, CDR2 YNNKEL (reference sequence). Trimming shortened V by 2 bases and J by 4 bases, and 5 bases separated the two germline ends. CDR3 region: CASSQRVETQYF. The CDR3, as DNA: TGTGCCAGCAGCCAAAGAGTAGAGACCCAGTACTTC.

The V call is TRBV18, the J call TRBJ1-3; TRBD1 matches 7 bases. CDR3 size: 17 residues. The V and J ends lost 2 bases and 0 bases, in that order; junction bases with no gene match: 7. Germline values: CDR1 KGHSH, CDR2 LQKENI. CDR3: CASSPKGQPSSGNTIYF. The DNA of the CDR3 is TGTGCCAGCTCACCAAAGGGACAGCCGAGCTCTGGAAACACCATATATTTT. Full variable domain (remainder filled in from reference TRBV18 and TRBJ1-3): NAGVMQNPRHLVRRRGQEARLRCSPMKGHSHVYWYRQLPEEGLKFMVYLQKENIIDESGMPKERFSAEFPKEGPSILRIQQVVRGDSAAYFCASSPKGQPSSGNTIYFGEGSWLTVV.

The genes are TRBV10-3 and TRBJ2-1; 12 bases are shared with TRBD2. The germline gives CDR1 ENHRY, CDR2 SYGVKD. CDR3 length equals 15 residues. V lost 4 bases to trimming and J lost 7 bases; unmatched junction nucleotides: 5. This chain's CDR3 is CAISGASGGENEQFF. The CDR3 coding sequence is TGTGCCATCAGTGGAGCTAGCGGGGGGGAGAATGAGCAGTTCTTC.

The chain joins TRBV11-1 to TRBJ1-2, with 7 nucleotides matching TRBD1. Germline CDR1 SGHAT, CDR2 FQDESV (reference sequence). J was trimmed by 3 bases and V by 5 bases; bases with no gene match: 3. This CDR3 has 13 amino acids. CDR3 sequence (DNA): TGTGCCAGCAGCCCTGACAGGGACTATGGCTACACCTTC. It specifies CASSPDRDYGYTF. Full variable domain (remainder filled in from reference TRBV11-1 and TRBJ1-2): EAEVAQSPRYKITEKSQAVAFWCDPISGHATLYWYRQILGQGPELLVQFQDESVVDDSQLPKDRFSAERLKGVDSTLKIQPAELGDSAMYLCASSPDRDYGYTFGSGTRLTVV.

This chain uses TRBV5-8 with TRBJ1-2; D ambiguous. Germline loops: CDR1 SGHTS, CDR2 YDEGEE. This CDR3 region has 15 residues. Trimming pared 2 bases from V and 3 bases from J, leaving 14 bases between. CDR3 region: CASSFYLFRDYGYTF. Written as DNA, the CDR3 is TGTGCCAGCAGCTTTTACTTGTTCCGGGACTATGGCTACACCTTC.

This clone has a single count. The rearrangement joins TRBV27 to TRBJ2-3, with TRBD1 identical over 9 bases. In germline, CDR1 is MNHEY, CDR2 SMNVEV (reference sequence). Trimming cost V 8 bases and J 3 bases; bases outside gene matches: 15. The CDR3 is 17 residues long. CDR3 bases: TGTGCCAGCGGATTGTTACAGGGGGCCAAAGGAACAGATACGCAGTATTTT. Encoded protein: CASGLLQGAKGTDTQYF.

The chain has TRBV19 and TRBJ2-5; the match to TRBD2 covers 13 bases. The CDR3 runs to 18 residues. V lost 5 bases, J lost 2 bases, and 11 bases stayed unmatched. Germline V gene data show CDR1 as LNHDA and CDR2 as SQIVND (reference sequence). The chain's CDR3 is CASSVTGPGLAGQETQYF. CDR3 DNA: TGTGCCAGTAGTGTGACAGGACCGGGACTAGCGGGGCAAGAGACCCAGTACTTC. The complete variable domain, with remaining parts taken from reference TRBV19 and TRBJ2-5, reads DGGITQSPKYLFRKEGQNVTLSCEQNLNHDAMYWYRQDPGQGLRLIYYSQIVNDFQKGDIAEGYSVSREKKESFPLTVTSAQKNPTAFYLCASSVTGPGLAGQETQYFGPGTRLLVL.

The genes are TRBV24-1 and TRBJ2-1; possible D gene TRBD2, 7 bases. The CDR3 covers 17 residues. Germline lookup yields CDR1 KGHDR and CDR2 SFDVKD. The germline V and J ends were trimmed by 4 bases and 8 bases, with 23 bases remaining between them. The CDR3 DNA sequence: TGTGCCACCAGTGACCCGAGTGCCCGGGGGGCCGCGGATGAGCAGTTCTTC. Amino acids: CATSDPSARGAADEQFF.

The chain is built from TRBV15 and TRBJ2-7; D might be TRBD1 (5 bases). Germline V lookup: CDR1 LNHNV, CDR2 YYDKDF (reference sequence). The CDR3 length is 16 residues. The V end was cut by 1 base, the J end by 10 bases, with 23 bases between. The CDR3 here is CATSRVLGLESREQYF. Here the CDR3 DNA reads TGTGCCACCAGCAGAGTTTTGGGGCTAGAGAGCCGCGAACAGTACTTC.

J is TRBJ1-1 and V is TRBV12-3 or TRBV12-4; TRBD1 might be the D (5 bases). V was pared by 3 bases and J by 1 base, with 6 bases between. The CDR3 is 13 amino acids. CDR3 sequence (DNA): TGTGCCAGCAGTTTGGGGCAGAACACTGAAGCTTTCTTT. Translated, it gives CASSLGQNTEAFF.

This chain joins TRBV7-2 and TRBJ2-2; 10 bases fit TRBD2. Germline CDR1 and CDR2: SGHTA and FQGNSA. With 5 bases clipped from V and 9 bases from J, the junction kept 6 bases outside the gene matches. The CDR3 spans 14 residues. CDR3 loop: CASSPASGGRELFF. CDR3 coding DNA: TGTGCCAGCAGCCCGGCTAGCGGGGGTAGGGAGCTGTTTTTT. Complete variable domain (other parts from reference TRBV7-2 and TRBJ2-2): GAGVSQSPSNKVTEKGKDVELRCDPISGHTALYWYRQSLGQGLEFLIYFQGNSAPDKSGLPSDRFSAERTGGSVSTLTIQRTQQEDSAVYLCASSPASGGRELFFGEGSRLTVL.

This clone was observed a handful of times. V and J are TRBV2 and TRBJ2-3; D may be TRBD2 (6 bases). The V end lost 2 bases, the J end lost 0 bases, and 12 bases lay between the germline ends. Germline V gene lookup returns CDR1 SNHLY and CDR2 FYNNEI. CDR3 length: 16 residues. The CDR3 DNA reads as TGTGCCAGCAGTGAATCCCGGGGGAGTAGCACAGATACGCAGTATTTT. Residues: CASSESRGSSTDTQYF.

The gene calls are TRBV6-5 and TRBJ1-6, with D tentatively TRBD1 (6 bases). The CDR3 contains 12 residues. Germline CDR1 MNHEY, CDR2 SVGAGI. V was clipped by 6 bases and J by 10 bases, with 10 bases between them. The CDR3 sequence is CASSRGDSPLHF. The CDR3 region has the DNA TGTGCCAGCAGCAGGGGAGACTCACCCCTCCACTTT.

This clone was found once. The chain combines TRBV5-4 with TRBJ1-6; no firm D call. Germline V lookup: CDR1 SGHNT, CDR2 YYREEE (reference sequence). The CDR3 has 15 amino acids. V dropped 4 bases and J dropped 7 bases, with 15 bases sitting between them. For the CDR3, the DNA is TGTGCCAGCAGCCGCGGCGGGGTCAGAAATTCACCCCTCCACTTT. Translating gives CASSRGGVRNSPLHF.

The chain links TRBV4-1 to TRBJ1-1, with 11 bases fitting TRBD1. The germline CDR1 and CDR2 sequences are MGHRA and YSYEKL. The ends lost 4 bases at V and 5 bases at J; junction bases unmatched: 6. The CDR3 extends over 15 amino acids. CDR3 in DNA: TGCGCCAGCAGCCGGACCGGGACAGGGGGAACTGAAGCTTTCTTT. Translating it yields CASSRTGTGGTEAFF.

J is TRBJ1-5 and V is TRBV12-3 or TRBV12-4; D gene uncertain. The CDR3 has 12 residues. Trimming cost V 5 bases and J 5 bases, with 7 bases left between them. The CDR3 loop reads CASSDIHQPQHF. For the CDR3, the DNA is TGTGCCAGCAGTGACATTCATCAGCCCCAGCATTTT.

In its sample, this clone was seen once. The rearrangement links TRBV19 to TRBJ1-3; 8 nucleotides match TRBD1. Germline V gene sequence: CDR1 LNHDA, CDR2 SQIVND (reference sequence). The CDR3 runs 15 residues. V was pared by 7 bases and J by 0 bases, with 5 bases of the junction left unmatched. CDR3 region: CASTLDRASGNTIYF. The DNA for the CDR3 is TGTGCCAGTACCCTGGACAGGGCCTCTGGAAACACCATATATTTT.

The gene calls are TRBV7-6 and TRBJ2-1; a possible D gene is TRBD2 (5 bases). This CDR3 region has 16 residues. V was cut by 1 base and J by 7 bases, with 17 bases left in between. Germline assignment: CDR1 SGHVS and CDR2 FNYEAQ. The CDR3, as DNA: TGTGCCAGCAGCTTAGTTCAGTGGGAGTATAGAAATGAGCAGTTCTTC. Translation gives CASSLVQWEYRNEQFF.

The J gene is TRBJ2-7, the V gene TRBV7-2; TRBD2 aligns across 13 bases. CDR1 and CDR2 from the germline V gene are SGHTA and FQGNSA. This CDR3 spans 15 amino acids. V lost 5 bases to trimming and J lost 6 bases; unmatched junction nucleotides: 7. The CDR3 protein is CASSEWTSGGLEQYF. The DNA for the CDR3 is TGTGCCAGCAGCGAATGGACTAGCGGGGGCCTCGAGCAGTACTTC.

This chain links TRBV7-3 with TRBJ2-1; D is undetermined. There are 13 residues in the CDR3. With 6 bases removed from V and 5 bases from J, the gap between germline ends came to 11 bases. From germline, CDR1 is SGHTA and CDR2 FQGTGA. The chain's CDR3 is CASSSSIDNEQFF. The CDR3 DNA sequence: TGTGCCAGCAGTAGTAGTATCGACAATGAGCAGTTCTTC.

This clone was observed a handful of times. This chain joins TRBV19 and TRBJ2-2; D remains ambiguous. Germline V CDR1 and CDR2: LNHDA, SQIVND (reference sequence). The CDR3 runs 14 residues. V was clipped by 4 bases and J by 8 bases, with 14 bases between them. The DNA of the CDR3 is TGTGCCAGTAGTACCGGTTGGGCGTCTGGGGAGCTGTTTTTT. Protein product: CASSTGWASGELFF.

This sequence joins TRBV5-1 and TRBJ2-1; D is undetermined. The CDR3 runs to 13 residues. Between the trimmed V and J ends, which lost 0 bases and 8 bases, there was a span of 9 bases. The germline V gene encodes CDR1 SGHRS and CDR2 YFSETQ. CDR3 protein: CASSLGPRDEQFF. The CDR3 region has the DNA TGCGCCAGCAGCTTGGGTCCACGGGATGAGCAGTTCTTC.